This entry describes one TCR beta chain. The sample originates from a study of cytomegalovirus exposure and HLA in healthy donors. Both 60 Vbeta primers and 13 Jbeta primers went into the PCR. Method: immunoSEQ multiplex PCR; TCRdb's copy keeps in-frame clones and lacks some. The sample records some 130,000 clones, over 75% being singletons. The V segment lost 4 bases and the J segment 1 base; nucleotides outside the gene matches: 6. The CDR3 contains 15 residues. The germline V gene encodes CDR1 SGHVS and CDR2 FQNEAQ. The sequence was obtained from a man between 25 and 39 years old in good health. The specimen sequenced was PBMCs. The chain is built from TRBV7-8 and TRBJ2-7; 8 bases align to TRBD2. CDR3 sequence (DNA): TGTGCCAGCAGCTCGAGCGGGAGCTTGTCCTACGAGCAGTACTTC. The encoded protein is CASSSSGSLSYEQYF.